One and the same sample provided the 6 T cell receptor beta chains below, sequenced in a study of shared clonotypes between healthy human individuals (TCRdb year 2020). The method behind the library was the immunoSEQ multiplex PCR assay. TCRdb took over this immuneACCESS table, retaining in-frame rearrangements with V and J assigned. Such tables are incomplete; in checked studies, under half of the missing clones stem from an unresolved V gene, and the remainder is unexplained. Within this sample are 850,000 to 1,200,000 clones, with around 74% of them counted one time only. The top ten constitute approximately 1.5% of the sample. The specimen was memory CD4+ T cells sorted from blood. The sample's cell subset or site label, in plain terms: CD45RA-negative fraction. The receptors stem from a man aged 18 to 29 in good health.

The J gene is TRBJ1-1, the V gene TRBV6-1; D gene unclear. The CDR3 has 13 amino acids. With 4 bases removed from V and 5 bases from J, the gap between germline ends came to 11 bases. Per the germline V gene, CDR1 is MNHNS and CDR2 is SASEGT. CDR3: CASSGRGRTEAFF. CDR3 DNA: TGTGCCAGCAGTGGACGGGGTCGGACTGAAGCTTTCTTT.

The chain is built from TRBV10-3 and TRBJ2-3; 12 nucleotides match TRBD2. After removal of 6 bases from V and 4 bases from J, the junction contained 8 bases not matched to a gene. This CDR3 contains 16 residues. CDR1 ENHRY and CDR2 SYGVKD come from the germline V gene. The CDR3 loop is CAISLGLAGKADTQYF. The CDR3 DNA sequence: TGTGCCATCAGCCTCGGACTAGCGGGAAAGGCAGATACGCAGTATTTT.

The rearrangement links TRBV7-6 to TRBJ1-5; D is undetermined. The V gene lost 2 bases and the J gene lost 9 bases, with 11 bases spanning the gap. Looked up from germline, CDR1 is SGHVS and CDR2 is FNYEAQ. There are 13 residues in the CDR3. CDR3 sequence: CASSLNENGPQHF. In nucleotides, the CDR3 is TGTGCCAGCAGCTTAAACGAGAATGGGCCCCAGCATTTT.

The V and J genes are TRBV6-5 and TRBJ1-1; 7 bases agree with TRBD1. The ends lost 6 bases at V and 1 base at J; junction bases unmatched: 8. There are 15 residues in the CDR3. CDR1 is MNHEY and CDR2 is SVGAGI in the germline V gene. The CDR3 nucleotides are TGTGCCAGCAGCTCCGGTTGGACAGGGAACACTGAAGCTTTCTTT. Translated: CASSSGWTGNTEAFF.

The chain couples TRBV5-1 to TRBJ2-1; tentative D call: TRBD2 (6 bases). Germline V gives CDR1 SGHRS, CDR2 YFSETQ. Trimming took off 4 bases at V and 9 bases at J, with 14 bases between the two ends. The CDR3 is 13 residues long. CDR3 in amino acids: CASSSTSTGEQFF. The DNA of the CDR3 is TGCGCCAGCAGCAGTACTAGCACCGGTGAGCAGTTCTTC.

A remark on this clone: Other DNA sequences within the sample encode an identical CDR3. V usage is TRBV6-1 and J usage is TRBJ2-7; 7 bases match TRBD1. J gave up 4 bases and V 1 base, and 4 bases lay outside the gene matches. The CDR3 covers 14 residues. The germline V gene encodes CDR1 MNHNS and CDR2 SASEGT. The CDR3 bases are TGTGCCAGCAGTGAAGGACAGGGCTCTTACGAGCAGTACTTC. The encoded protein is CASSEGQGSYEQYF.